The 3 T cell receptor beta chains reported below all come from one sample, sequenced in a study of blood T cell repertoires in COVID-19. Data came from immunoSEQ multiplex PCR; TCRdb stores just in-frame clones and leaves some out. This sample has some 140,000 clones, with about four fifths found just once. Sequenced material: peripheral blood. The receptors originated from a woman in her sixties or seventies with acute or convalescent COVID-19.

This clone has a handful of counts. The gene calls are TRBV5-5 and TRBJ1-1; no clear D gene. This CDR3 contains 14 residues. Germline V gene sequence: CDR1 SGHKS, CDR2 YYEKEE (reference sequence). Trimming stripped 2 bases from V and 10 bases from J, with 18 bases between. In DNA form, the CDR3 reads TGTGCCAGCAGCTTCGGCGGGCTAGTTGTTGGAGCTTTCTTT. This codes for CASSFGGLVVGAFF.

The chain is built from TRBV5-6 and TRBJ1-2, with 7 bases lining up with TRBD1. V lost 5 bases, J lost 7 bases, and 5 bases stayed unmatched. Per the germline V gene, CDR1 is SGHDT and CDR2 is YYEEEE. CDR3 length equals 12 residues. This CDR3 reads CASRRQGLGYTF. In nucleotides, the CDR3 is TGTGCCAGCAGACGACAGGGTCTTGGCTACACCTTC.

The genes are TRBV11-2 and TRBJ1-1; no firm D call. This CDR3 has 14 residues. CDR1 and CDR2 (germline): SGHAT, FQNNGV. V was clipped by 5 bases and J by 1 base, with 11 bases between them. CDR3 DNA: TGTGCCAGCAGCGCACAAGTCGCGAACACTGAAGCTTTCTTT. It translates to CASSAQVANTEAFF. The whole variable domain, remainder taken from reference TRBV11-2 and TRBJ1-1, is EAGVAQSPRYKIIEKRQSVAFWCNPISGHATLYWYQQILGQGPKLLIQFQNNGVVDDSQLPKDRFSAERLKGVDSTLKIQPAKLEDSAVYLCASSAQVANTEAFFGQGTRLTVV.